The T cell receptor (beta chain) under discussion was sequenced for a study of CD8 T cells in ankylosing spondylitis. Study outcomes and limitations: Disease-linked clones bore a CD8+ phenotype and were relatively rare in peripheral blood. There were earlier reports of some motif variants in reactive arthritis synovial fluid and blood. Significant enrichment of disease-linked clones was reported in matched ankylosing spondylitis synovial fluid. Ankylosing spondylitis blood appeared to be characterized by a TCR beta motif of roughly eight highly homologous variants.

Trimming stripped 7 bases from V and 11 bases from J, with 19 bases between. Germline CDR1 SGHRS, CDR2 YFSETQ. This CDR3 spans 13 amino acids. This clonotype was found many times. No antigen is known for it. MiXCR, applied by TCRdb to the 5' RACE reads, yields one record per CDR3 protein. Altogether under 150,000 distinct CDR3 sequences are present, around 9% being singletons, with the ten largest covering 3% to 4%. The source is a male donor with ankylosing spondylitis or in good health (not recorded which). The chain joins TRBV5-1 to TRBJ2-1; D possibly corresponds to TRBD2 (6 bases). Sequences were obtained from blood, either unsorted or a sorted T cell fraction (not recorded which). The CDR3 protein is CASARGVGVKQFF. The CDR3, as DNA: TGCGCCAGCGCCCGCGGGGTCGGCGTAAAGCAGTTCTTC.